The T cell receptor (beta chain) under discussion was sequenced for a study of T cell responses to AZD1222 COVID-19 vaccine. Comment on this clone: The antigen is undetermined.

Libraries were prepared by immunoSEQ multiplex PCR; TCRdb keeps only in-frame clonotypes and omits some of them. The sample includes 95,000 to 150,000 clones, around 84% of them seen just once. Findings and caveats of the study: It should be noted that donors were predominantly white British and more often female, and clonal diversity was possibly underestimated. It was only a handful of AZD1222 recipients who were seropositive at baseline. A rise in Spike-specific TCR breadth and depth followed two AZD1222 doses.

This CDR3 comprises 14 residues. Per the germline V gene, CDR1 is SGHAT and CDR2 is FQDESV (reference sequence). Trimming pared 4 bases from V and 0 bases from J, leaving 7 bases between. The TCR comes from an adult in good health. The sequencing here drew on peripheral blood, taken on day 0 of AZD1222 vaccination. The V call is TRBV11-1, the J call TRBJ1-3; the D is unclear. CDR3 in amino acids: CASSSAYSGNTIYF. The CDR3 DNA is TGTGCCAGCAGCTCGGCGTACTCTGGAAACACCATATATTTT.